The clone carrying this TCR beta chain was seen more than once but under ten times. Its antigen is currently unknown. The sample belongs to a study of blood T cells in healthy people across ages. Study observations and caveats: Among long-lived donors, naive CD4+ cells were more numerous and diversity higher than in aged donors.

PCR was performed a second time for 7 to 11 cycles using a sample-barcoded 5' primer and a J-beta primer mix. TCRdb reanalysed the 5' RACE reads using MiXCR and keeps one entry per CDR3 protein. The profile covers 700,000 to 900,000 distinct CDR3 sequences, with 25% to 30% appearing a single time and 3% taken by the ten largest. CDR1 SGHVS and CDR2 FNYEAQ come from the germline V gene. The CDR3 length is 13 residues. The data were also submitted as part of a second study, on T cells of mothers and their children. That investigation notes: A few healthy Caucasian mothers gave samples, and so did their six children.

The clonotype comes from a boy between 10 and 17 years old in good health. The sample was blood. The rearrangement joins TRBV7-6 to TRBJ2-5; the D is unclear. Gene TRBJ2-7 matches the end of the DNA better, so the J call may be wrong. The CDR3 sequence: CASSLGNYGEQYF. CDR3 bases: TGTGCCAGCAGCTTAGGGAACTACGGCGAGCAGTACTTC.